This is a list of T cell receptor beta chains from one sample in a study of blood T cell repertoires in COVID-19. Generated by immunoSEQ multiplex PCR, the TCRdb table keeps only in-frame clones and is missing some. The repertoire includes roughly 300,000 clones, about 81% of them detected once, and over 1.1% sits in the top ten. The sequencing input was peripheral blood. The receptors were gathered from a human donor with COVID-19, enrolled during active disease. The donor label of this sample is uncertain. Both conserved end residues are part of each CDR3. The order of the fields is D gene, J gene, V gene, clone size, CDR3 DNA, CDR3 protein. The D gene is left open where the match is weak. Size values are once, few and many counts, or a class for expanded clones, and some rows have none.

. | TRBJ1-1 | TRBV6-1 | . | TGTGCCAGCAGTCCCACGACCGGAGGCACTGAAGCTTTCTTT | CASSPTTGGTEAFF
. | TRBJ2-2 | TRBV21-1 | . | TGTGCCAGCAGCAGAGATATTCTGACTAGCGGGAGTAACACCGGGGAGCTGTTTTTT | CASSRDILTSGSNTGELFF
TRBD2 | TRBJ2-7 | TRBV4-3 | . | TGCGCCAGCAGCCAAGATTTGGGGGAGGGGTACGAGCAGTACTTC | CASSQDLGEGYEQYF
. | TRBJ2-2 | TRBV13 | . | TGTGCCAGCAGCTTACCCTTCCTGAGGGAGAAGGCCGGGGAGCTGTTTTTT | CASSLPFLREKAGELFF
TRBD1 | TRBJ1-3 | TRBV24-1 | . | TGTGCCACCAGTGACACCAGGGGGCTTGGAAACACCATATATTTT | CATSDTRGLGNTIYF
TRBD1 | TRBJ1-6 | TRBV11-2 | . | TGTGCCAGCAGCTTTCGAACAGGGGGGTCCTATAATTCACCCCTCCACTTT | CASSFRTGGSYNSPLHF
. | TRBJ1-2 | TRBV28 | . | TGTGCCAGCAGTTTTGGCGCAGGGGGCTACACCTTC | CASSFGAGGYTF
. | TRBJ2-7 | TRBV3-1/TRBV3-2 | . | TGTGCCAGCAGCCAGTCCGGGAGCTCCTACGAGCAGTACTTC | CASSQSGSSYEQYF
. | TRBJ2-1 | TRBV11-3 | few | TGTGCCAGCAGCTTAAATCGGGGTTCGAGTGAGCAGTTCTTC | CASSLNRGSSEQFF
. | TRBJ2-1 | TRBV28 | . | TGTGCCAGCAGTGGACCCGACAGTTCCTACAATGAGCAGTTCTTC | CASSGPDSSYNEQFF
. | TRBJ2-3 | TRBV5-1 | . | TGCGCCAGCAGCTTGGTGGGGGCACCCACAGATACGCAGTATTTT | CASSLVGAPTDTQYF
TRBD2 | TRBJ2-1 | TRBV27 | . | TGTGCCAGCAGCCTACGACTAGCGGGATACAATGAGCAGTTCTTC | CASSLRLAGYNEQFF
. | TRBJ2-7 | TRBV30 | . | TGTGCCTGGAGTCGGGGGAACTACGAGCAGTACTTC | CAWSRGNYEQYF
TRBD2 | TRBJ2-1 | TRBV7-7 | . | TGTGCTAGCAGTAGTAGCGGGAGGGCCCGGGGGGAGCAGTTCTTC | CASSSSGRARGEQFF
. | TRBJ1-3 | TRBV12-5 | . | TGTGCTAGTGGTTTTGTGGAGAAATTCTCTGGAAACACCATATATTTT | CASGFVEKFSGNTIYF
. | TRBJ2-3 | TRBV5-1 | once | TGCGCCAGCAGCTTGGTGGGGGACTTCCTTAACGCAGATACGCAGTATTTT | CASSLVGDFLNADTQYF
. | TRBJ2-1 | TRBV9 | once | TGTGCCAGCAGCGCGCAGGGGAGCCACAATGAGCAGTTCTTC | CASSAQGSHNEQFF
. | TRBJ2-3 | TRBV5-1 | . | TGCGCCAGCAGCCCAGGGGATGGCACAGATACGCAGTATTTT | CASSPGDGTDTQYF
. | TRBJ1-1 | TRBV9 | . | TGTGCCAGCAGCGACCCCCGACAGGCTGAAGCTTTCTTT | CASSDPRQAEAFF
TRBD2 | TRBJ2-3 | TRBV11-2 | . | TGTGCCAGCAACCAGGGTCAGCGGGAGGTATTCCCAGATACGCAGTATTTT | CASNQGQREVFPDTQYF
TRBD2 | TRBJ2-3 | TRBV5-1 | . | TGCGCCAGTGCCGCGGGGGACTACTTAGGCGGTACGCAGTATTTT | CASAAGDYLGGTQYF
TRBD1 | TRBJ2-3 | TRBV7-2 | . | TGTGCCAGCAGCCAAGGGGGCCGGCCCGGGGCGCAGTATTTT | CASSQGGRPGAQYF
TRBD2 | TRBJ2-7 | TRBV19 | . | TGTGCCAGTAGTATTAGCGGGAGTATCCCTTACGAGCAGTACTTC | CASSISGSIPYEQYF
. | TRBJ1-2 | TRBV15 | . | TGTGCCACCAGCAGAGGGGGAGGGGGGAGCTATGGCTACACCTTC | CATSRGGGGSYGYTF
TRBD2 | TRBJ2-5 | TRBV7-2 | . | TGTGCCAGCAGCCCCGAGGGTTACGGGAGGGCCGGGGAGACCCAGTACTTC | CASSPEGYGRAGETQYF
TRBD2 | TRBJ2-1 | TRBV7-3 | . | TGTGCCAGCAGCTCATCTTCTAGCGGGAGGGCAATTGGTGAGCAGTTCTTC | CASSSSSSGRAIGEQFF
. | TRBJ1-2 | TRBV2 | . | TGTGCCAGCAGTGAAGCGGGCAGGGGTAACTATGGCTACACCTTC | CASSEAGRGNYGYTF
. | TRBJ1-1 | TRBV30 | once | TGTGCCTGGAGTCTCGACTCGGGGGGGGGAGCTTTCTTT | CAWSLDSGGGAFF
TRBD1 | TRBJ1-1 | TRBV9 | . | TGTGCCAGCAGCGTCAGGGACAGGGGGAACACTGAAGCTTTCTTT | CASSVRDRGNTEAFF
. | TRBJ1-4 | TRBV5-1 | . | TGCGCCAGCAGCTTGGGCGGCTCCGGGGAAAAACTGTTTTTT | CASSLGGSGEKLFF
TRBD1 | TRBJ1-3 | TRBV28 | few | TGTGCCAGCAGGCCTACAGGGGGCTCTGGAAACACCATATATTTT | CASRPTGGSGNTIYF
. | TRBJ2-7 | TRBV18 | . | TGTGCCAGCTCACCCTGGACAGTTAGCTCCTACGAGCAGTACTTC | CASSPWTVSSYEQYF
TRBD1 | TRBJ2-7 | TRBV6-5 | . | TGTGCCAGCAGCCGCGAAGACAGGGGAGCCTACGAGCAGTACTTC | CASSREDRGAYEQYF
TRBD1 | TRBJ1-2 | TRBV29-1 | . | TGCAGCGTACAGGGGGCATCGGATGGCTACACCTTC | CSVQGASDGYTF
TRBD2 | TRBJ2-5 | TRBV6-2/TRBV6-3 | few | TGTGCCAGCAGTTTGGGACTAGCGGGAGCCTCGGAGACCCAGTACTTC | CASSLGLAGASETQYF
. | TRBJ2-5 | TRBV15 | . | TGTGCCACCAGCAGAGGCGGTATGTCGGGACTGAGGAAAGAGACCCAGTACTTC | CATSRGGMSGLRKETQYF
. | TRBJ2-2 | TRBV18 | . | TGTGCCAGCTCACTGAGCGGGTTTGACACCGGGGAGCTGTTTTTT | CASSLSGFDTGELFF
. | TRBJ1-5 | TRBV7-2 | . | TGTGCCAGCAGCTTAGCGACTGGTTTGGGGGGAAATCAGCCCCAGCATTTT | CASSLATGLGGNQPQHF
. | TRBJ2-1 | TRBV10-2 | . | TGCGCCAGCAGTGAGTCGGGAGTTAGGTACAATGAGCAGTTCTTC | CASSESGVRYNEQFF
. | TRBJ2-3 | TRBV28 | . | TGTGCCAGCAGTTTCCAGGGTATTAGCACAGATACGCAGTATTTT | CASSFQGISTDTQYF
TRBD2 | TRBJ2-2 | TRBV28 | . | TGTGCCAGCAGCTTTACACTAGCGGGCACCGGGGAGCTGTTTTTT | CASSFTLAGTGELFF
. | TRBJ2-7 | TRBV11-2 | . | TGTGCCAGCAGGGGCCCGGTCCGATCCGGCGAGCAGTACTTC | CASRGPVRSGEQYF
TRBD1 | TRBJ1-1 | TRBV7-9 | . | TGTGCCAGCATGGGGGGACAGGGCTACACTGAAGCTTTCTTT | CASMGGQGYTEAFF
. | TRBJ1-1 | TRBV28 | few | TGTGCCAGCAGTTTGAGGGGGACTGAAGCTTTCTTT | CASSLRGTEAFF
TRBD1 | TRBJ1-4 | TRBV7-9 | . | TGTGCCAGCAGGCAAGACAGGGCCCATGAAAAACTGTTTTTT | CASRQDRAHEKLFF
. | TRBJ2-5 | TRBV6-2/TRBV6-3 | few | TGTGCCAGCAGTGACAGGGAGGTAGGGGAAGAGACCCAGTACTTC | CASSDREVGEETQYF
. | TRBJ2-3 | TRBV25-1 | once | TGTGCCAGCAGTGATCCCGGACAGAGCACAGATACGCAGTATTTT | CASSDPGQSTDTQYF
. | TRBJ1-2 | TRBV30 | few | TGTGCCTGGAGTGAGGGGACCGGGGGAGGCTACACCTTC | CAWSEGTGGGYTF
. | TRBJ1-2 | TRBV2 | . | TGTGCCAGCGCCACCCTCCGAAGGACAGCCGTGAGCTATGGCTACACCTTC | CASATLRRTAVSYGYTF
. | TRBJ2-7 | TRBV6-5 | . | TGTGCCAGCAGTTACTCCAGGGGATACGAGCAGTACTTC | CASSYSRGYEQYF
. | TRBJ2-1 | TRBV6-2/TRBV6-3 | . | TGTGCCAGCAGCCAAGGGAATTGGAGGAACTTATTCAATGAGCAGTTCTTC | CASSQGNWRNLFNEQFF
TRBD2 | TRBJ2-2 | TRBV7-3 | . | TGTGCCAGCAGCCCTAGAGCGGGGACGAACACCGGGGAGCTGTTTTTT | CASSPRAGTNTGELFF
. | TRBJ1-2 | TRBV5-6 | . | TGTGCCAGCAGCTTAGGAGGGGACTCTGGCTACACCTTC | CASSLGGDSGYTF